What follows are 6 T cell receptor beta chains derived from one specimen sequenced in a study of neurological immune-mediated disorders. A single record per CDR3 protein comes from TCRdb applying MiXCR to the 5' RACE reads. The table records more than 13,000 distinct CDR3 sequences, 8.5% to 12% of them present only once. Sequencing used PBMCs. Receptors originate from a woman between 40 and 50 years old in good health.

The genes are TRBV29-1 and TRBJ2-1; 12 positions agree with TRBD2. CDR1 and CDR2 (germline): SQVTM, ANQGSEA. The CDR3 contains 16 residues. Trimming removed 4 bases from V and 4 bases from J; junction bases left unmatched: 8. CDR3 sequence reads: CSVGVTSGGLYNEQFF. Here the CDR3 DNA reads TGCAGCGTTGGGGTAACTAGCGGGGGGCTTTACAATGAGCAGTTCTTC.

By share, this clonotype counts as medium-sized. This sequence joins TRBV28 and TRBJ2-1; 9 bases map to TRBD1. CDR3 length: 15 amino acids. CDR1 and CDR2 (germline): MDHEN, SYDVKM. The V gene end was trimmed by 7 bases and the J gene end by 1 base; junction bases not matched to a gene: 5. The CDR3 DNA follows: TGTGCCAGCAAGGAAGGGACAGGGTCCTACAATGAGCAGTTCTTC. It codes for CASKEGTGSYNEQFF.

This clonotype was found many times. CDR3: CSARAPQGYEQYF. In DNA form, the CDR3 reads TGCAGTGCTAGAGCCCCACAGGGCTACGAGCAGTACTTC. The chain couples TRBV20-1 to TRBJ2-7, with D possibly matching TRBD1 (6 bases). The germline gives CDR1 DFQATT, CDR2 SNEGSKA (reference sequence). This CDR3 is 13 amino acids long. V was clipped by 1 base and J by 3 bases, with 10 bases between them.

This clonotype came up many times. The DNA of the CDR3 is TGTGCCAGCAGTGGGGGAAGGGGAGTCAATCAGCCCCAGCATTTT. This sequence encodes CASSGGRGVNQPQHF. The chain combines TRBV2 with TRBJ1-5; the D gene is possibly TRBD1 (5 bases). The germline V gene has CDR1 SNHLY and CDR2 FYNNEI. The CDR3 is 15 residues long. Trimming removed 4 bases at V and 3 bases at J, with 13 bases between.

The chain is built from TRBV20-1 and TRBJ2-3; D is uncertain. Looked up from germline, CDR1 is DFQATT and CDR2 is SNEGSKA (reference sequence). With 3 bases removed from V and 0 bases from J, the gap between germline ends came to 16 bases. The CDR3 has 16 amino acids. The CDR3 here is CSARLLDPPSTDTQYF. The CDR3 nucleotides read TGCAGTGCTAGGCTTCTGGACCCCCCTAGCACAGATACGCAGTATTTT.

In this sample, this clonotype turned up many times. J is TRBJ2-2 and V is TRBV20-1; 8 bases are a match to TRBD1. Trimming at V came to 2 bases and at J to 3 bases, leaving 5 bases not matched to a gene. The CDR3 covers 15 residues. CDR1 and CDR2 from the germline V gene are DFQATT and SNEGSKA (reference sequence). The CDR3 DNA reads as TGCAGTGCTAGACAGGGGGCGCGGGACACCGGGGAGCTGTTTTTT. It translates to CSARQGARDTGELFF.